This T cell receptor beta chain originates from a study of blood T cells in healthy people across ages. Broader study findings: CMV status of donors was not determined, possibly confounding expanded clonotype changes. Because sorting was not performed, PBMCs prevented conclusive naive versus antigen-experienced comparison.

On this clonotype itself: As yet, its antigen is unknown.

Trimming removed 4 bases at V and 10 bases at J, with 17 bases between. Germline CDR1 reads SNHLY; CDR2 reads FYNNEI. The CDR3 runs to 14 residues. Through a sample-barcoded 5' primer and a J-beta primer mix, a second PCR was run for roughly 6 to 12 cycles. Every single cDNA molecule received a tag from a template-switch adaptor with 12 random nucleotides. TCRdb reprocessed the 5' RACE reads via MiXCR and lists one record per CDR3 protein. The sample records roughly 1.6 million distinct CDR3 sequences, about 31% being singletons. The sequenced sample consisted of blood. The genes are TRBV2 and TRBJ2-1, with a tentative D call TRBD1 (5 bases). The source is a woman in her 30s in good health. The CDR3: CASSVAAGMGEQFF. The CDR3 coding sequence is TGTGCCAGCAGTGTGGCAGCAGGGATGGGAGAGCAGTTCTTC.